Presented here are 20 T cell receptor beta chains from one specimen sequenced in a study of T cells in Graves' hyperthyroidism and ophthalmopathy. RNA transcripts provided the source from which TCR beta CDR3 regions were amplified. Using the HTBI primer set, a first-round RT-PCR was run on the TCR CDR3. From the multiplex PCR reads, TCRdb called clonotypes with MiXCR, one entry per CDR3 protein. Of fewer than 550,000 distinct CDR3 sequences listed, less than 20% are singletons. The sequencing sample was made of blood. These receptors originate from a young woman with Graves' hyperthyroidism.

This clonotype was found a few times. The chain carries TRBV5-1 and TRBJ2-1; 14 nucleotides line up with TRBD2. Germline loops: CDR1 SGHRS, CDR2 YFSETQ. The CDR3 sequence is 21 residues long. The V and J ends lost 4 bases and 2 bases, in that order; junction bases with no gene match: 17. The CDR3 protein is CASSTAGTSGGKQLTYNEQFF. CDR3 nucleotide sequence: TGCGCCAGCAGCACGGCCGGGACTAGCGGGGGTAAACAGTTAACCTACAATGAGCAGTTCTTC.

In its sample, this clonotype was seen many times. This chain connects TRBV5-1 to TRBJ2-3; 8 nucleotides match TRBD2. This CDR3 has 18 amino acids. Germline CDR1 reads SGHRS; CDR2 reads YFSETQ. Losses at the gene ends were 3 bases for V and 3 bases for J; bases not matched to a gene: 15. CDR3 in DNA: TGCGCCAGCAGCTCCCAAACCATCGTAGCGGGGTCTACAGATACGCAGTATTTT. Protein sequence: CASSSQTIVAGSTDTQYF.

This clonotype was seen repeatedly, ten times or more. This rearrangement joins TRBV4-1 to TRBJ1-4, with unresolved D. Germline values: CDR1 MGHRA, CDR2 YSYEKL. The CDR3 length is 17 residues. V dropped 2 bases and J dropped 0 bases, with 13 bases sitting between them. The CDR3 DNA follows: TGCGCCAGCAGCCAAAGGCTCGGGGAGACAACTAATGAAAAACTGTTTTTT. It specifies CASSQRLGETTNEKLFF.

Remarks on this clonotype: It is unclear where the CDR3 begins or ends on the DNA, so no DNA is shown, and the CDR3 is as TCRdb lists it. The chain uses TRBV12-3 or TRBV12-4 and TRBJ2-2; the table assigns TRBD1, which was not confirmed against the DNA. A total of 16 residues make up the CDR3, ends included. The CDR3 is CASSVGQGAGTGELLF.

The chain recombines TRBV28 with TRBJ2-2; D gene ambiguous. The CDR3 totals 14 residues. Germline V gene sequence: CDR1 MDHEN, CDR2 SYDVKM. V lost 2 bases to trimming and J lost 6 bases, with 10 bases between them. Written as DNA, the CDR3 is TGTGCCAGCAGTTTAACGATCATTTCCGGGGAGCTGTTTTTT. Amino acids: CASSLTIISGELFF.

Many counts were recorded for this clonotype. The chain has TRBV2 and TRBJ2-1, with D possibly matching TRBD2 (5 bases). Germline V CDR1 and CDR2: SNHLY, FYNNEI. This CDR3 region has 15 residues. Trimming pared 6 bases from V and 0 bases from J, leaving 12 bases between. Written as DNA, the CDR3 is TGTGCCAGCAGGACCCGGGAACGCTCCTACAATGAGCAGTTCTTC. Its translation: CASRTRERSYNEQFF.

This clonotype was picked up many times. V is TRBV5-1 and J is TRBJ2-5; a weak D match, TRBD1 (6 bases). Trimming removed 4 bases from V and 5 bases from J, with 21 bases in between. CDR1 and CDR2 from the germline V gene are SGHRS and YFSETQ. This CDR3 is built from 16 residues. The DNA of the CDR3 is TGCGCCAGCAGCGCGCACAGGGAGTCGGGCCCGGAGACCCAGTACTTC. Protein product: CASSAHRESGPETQYF.

The chain has TRBV4-3 and TRBJ2-5; TRBD2 matches at 9 bases. Germline V gene data show CDR1 as LGHNA and CDR2 as YSLEER. V lost 1 base to trimming and J lost 5 bases; unmatched junction nucleotides: 8. CDR3 length: 16 amino acids. The CDR3 region has the DNA TGCGCCAGCAGCCAAGTCCCGCGGGAGGGGGGGGAGACCCAGTACTTC. Its protein product is CASSQVPREGGETQYF.

In this sample, this clonotype turned up once. The gene calls are TRBV19 and TRBJ1-5; 9 bases match TRBD1. V dropped 1 base and J dropped 4; count of bases not matched to a gene: 5. CDR1 is LNHDA, CDR2 SQIVND, per germline (reference sequence). This CDR3 has 16 amino acids. In nucleotides, the CDR3 is TGTGCCAGTAGTATAGCTGGCGGACAGGGGAATCAGCCCCAGCATTTT. Its translation: CASSIAGGQGNQPQHF.

This clonotype was observed at least ten times. V and J are TRBV2 and TRBJ1-2; tentative D call: TRBD1 (5 bases). Trimming cost V 7 bases and J 8 bases, with 17 bases left between them. Germline V gives CDR1 SNHLY, CDR2 FYNNEI. The CDR3 is 13 residues long. The CDR3 protein is CASTGTGQSGYTF. In DNA, the CDR3 is TGTGCCAGCACCGGAACGGGGCAGTCGGGCTACACCTTC. Full variable domain (missing parts from reference TRBV2 and TRBJ1-2): EPEVTQTPSHQVTQMGQEVILRCVPISNHLYFYWYRQILGQKVEFLVSFYNNEISEKSEIFDDQFSVERPDGSNFTLKIRSTKLEDSAMYFCASTGTGQSGYTFGSGTRLTVV.

This clonotype was recorded many times. The chain recombines TRBV27 with TRBJ2-5; 8 bases agree with TRBD2. Germline V gene sequence: CDR1 MNHEY, CDR2 SMNVEV (reference sequence). V gave up 8 bases and J gave up 4 bases; unmatched junction bases: 3. The CDR3 contains 12 residues. This CDR3 is CASGSGRETQYF. The CDR3 DNA reads TGTGCCAGCGGGAGCGGGAGAGAGACCCAGTACTTC.

Many counts were recorded for this clonotype. The gene calls are TRBV7-8 and TRBJ1-4; 7 bases are a match to TRBD1. The germline V gene has CDR1 SGHVS and CDR2 FQNEAQ. The ends lost 0 bases at V and 5 bases at J; junction bases unmatched: 15. The CDR3 spans 19 residues. CDR3 loop: CASSLAYYSTGTANEKLFF. The CDR3 bases are TGTGCCAGCAGCTTAGCCTACTACTCCACCGGGACAGCAAATGAAAAACTGTTTTTT.

Note on this clonotype: It may be a read error: a sequence one base away is much more abundant. This sequence joins TRBV28 and TRBJ2-5; TRBD1 is a possible D gene (6 bases). Germline V gene sequence: CDR1 MDHEN, CDR2 SYDVKM. V lost 5 bases, J lost 5 bases, and 15 bases lay in between. There are 14 residues in the CDR3. CDR3 nucleotides: TGTGCCAGCAGTGACGAAACAGGGTTGGAGACCCAGTACTTC. As protein: CASSDETGLETQYF.

V usage is TRBV30 and J usage is TRBJ1-5, with 10 bases identical to TRBD1. This CDR3 comprises 13 residues. The germline V gene encodes CDR1 GTSNPN and CDR2 SVGIG (reference sequence). Trimming at V came to 7 bases and at J to 6 bases, leaving 6 bases not matched to a gene. As DNA, the CDR3 is TGTGCCTCCGGACAGGGGGAGGGTCAGCCCCAGCATTTT. As protein: CASGQGEGQPQHF.

This clonotype was picked up many times. The rearrangement joins TRBV12-3 or TRBV12-4 to TRBJ2-2, with 7 bases that match TRBD2. CDR3 length: 14 residues. Losses at the gene ends were 5 bases for V and 5 bases for J; bases not matched to a gene: 5. The CDR3 DNA reads TGTGCCAGCAGTCCCGGGAGGCGAACCGGGGAGCTGTTTTTT. It is translated as CASSPGRRTGELFF.

This clonotype was picked up many times. The V call is TRBV7-9, the J call TRBJ1-4; D not certain. The CDR3 has 15 amino acids. Germline V gene sequence: CDR1 SEHNR, CDR2 FQNEAQ (reference sequence). The V end lost 4 bases, the J end lost 0 bases, and 9 bases lay between the germline ends. The CDR3 reads CASSSGAATNEKLFF. The CDR3 DNA follows: TGTGCCAGCAGCTCGGGAGCTGCAACTAATGAAAAACTGTTTTTT.

The chain is built from TRBV19 and TRBJ1-2; D remains ambiguous. V was shortened by 5 bases and J by 4 bases, with 17 bases between the two germline ends. In germline, CDR1 is LNHDA, CDR2 SQIVND (reference sequence). This CDR3 is built from 15 residues. The CDR3, as DNA: TGTGCCAGTAGTCCCGGGATCCTAGAGGGCTATGGCTACACCTTC. It yields the protein CASSPGILEGYGYTF.

This clonotype has more than one count but fewer than ten. The genes are TRBV7-9 and TRBJ2-1; the D gene could be TRBD1 or TRBD2 (6 bases each). Germline loops: CDR1 SEHNR, CDR2 FQNEAQ (reference sequence). This CDR3 contains 12 residues. V gave up 8 bases and J gave up 6 bases, with 11 bases separating them. DNA of the CDR3: TGTGCCAGCGACGGAGGGGGCAATGAGCAGTTCTTC. This encodes CASDGGGNEQFF.

At least ten counts were recorded for this clonotype. The genes are TRBV3-1 and TRBJ2-5, with D possibly being TRBD1 (5 bases). V lost 2 bases to trimming and J lost 5 bases, with 18 bases between them. CDR1 and CDR2 from the germline V gene are LGHDT and YNNKEL (reference sequence). This CDR3 is built from 16 residues. CDR3 nucleotides: TGTGCCAGCAGCCAAAAGAGAGTGGGGCCCAGGGAGACCCAGTACTTC. It yields the protein CASSQKRVGPRETQYF.

The table lists this clonotype with many counts. The chain joins TRBV2 to TRBJ2-1, with TRBD2 identical over 9 bases. The CDR3 sequence is 13 residues long. J was trimmed by 9 bases and V by 5 bases; bases with no gene match: 5. In germline, CDR1 is SNHLY, CDR2 FYNNEI. DNA of the CDR3: TGTGCCAGCAGTAGGTGGCGGGAGGGTGAGCAGTTCTTC. This encodes CASSRWREGEQFF.